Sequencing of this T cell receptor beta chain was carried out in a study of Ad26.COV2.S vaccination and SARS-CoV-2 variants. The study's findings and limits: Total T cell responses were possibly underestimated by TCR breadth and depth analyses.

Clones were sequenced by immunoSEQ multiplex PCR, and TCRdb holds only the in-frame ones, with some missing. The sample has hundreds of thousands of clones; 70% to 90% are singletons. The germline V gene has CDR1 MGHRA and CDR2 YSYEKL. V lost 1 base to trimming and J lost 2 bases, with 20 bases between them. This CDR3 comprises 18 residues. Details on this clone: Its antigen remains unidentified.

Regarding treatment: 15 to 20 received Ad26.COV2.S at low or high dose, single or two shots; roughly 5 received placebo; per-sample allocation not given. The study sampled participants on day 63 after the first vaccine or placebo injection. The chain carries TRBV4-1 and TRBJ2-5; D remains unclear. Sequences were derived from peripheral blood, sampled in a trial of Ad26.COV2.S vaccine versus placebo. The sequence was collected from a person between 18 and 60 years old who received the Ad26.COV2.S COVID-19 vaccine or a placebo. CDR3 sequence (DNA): TGCGCCAGCAGCCAAGTAATGAGTTTGGACCGATTACAAGAGACCCAGTACTTC. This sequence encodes CASSQVMSLDRLQETQYF.